The 3 T cell receptor beta chains presented below share a single source sample, sequenced in a study of shared clonotypes between healthy human individuals. Selected positively for CCR7 and CD45RO-negative, naive CD8 cells excluded terminally differentiated effector memory CD45RA+ cells. Data came from immunoSEQ multiplex PCR; TCRdb stores just in-frame clones and leaves some out. The repertoire consists of some 740,000 clones, with 92% occurring once and the leading ten covering less than 25%. Material for sequencing was naive CD8+ T cells sorted from blood. Every receptor here comes from a man aged 25-40 years in good health.

The chain's CDR3 is CASSFETALGTGELFF. The CDR3 bases are TGTGCCAGCAGCTTCGAGACAGCCCTGGGGACCGGGGAGCTGTTTTTT. This rearrangement joins TRBV5-6 to TRBJ2-2, with D perhaps TRBD1 (5 bases). The V end was cut by 2 bases, the J end by 5 bases, with 16 bases between. The CDR3 has 16 amino acids. Germline CDR1 and CDR2: SGHDT and YYEEEE.

J is TRBJ2-5 and V is TRBV18, with D maybe TRBD1 (6 bases). The ends were cut back, 7 bases at V and 1 base at J, with 16 bases in the middle. Germline V gene sequence: CDR1 KGHSH, CDR2 LQKENI. This CDR3 comprises 15 residues. The CDR3 spells CASFLGHTAQETQYF. CDR3 nucleotides: TGTGCCAGCTTCTTGGGACATACGGCCCAAGAGACCCAGTACTTC. The entire variable domain, with the rest obtained from reference TRBV18 and TRBJ2-5, is as follows: NAGVMQNPRHLVRRRGQEARLRCSPMKGHSHVYWYRQLPEEGLKFMVYLQKENIIDESGMPKERFSAEFPKEGPSILRIQQVVRGDSAAYFCASFLGHTAQETQYFGPGTRLLVL.

CDR3 amino acids: CASRPPLPGHSNEKLFF. As DNA, the CDR3 is TGTGCCAGCAGGCCGCCCCTACCGGGACACTCTAATGAAAAACTGTTTTTT. This chain joins TRBV28 and TRBJ1-4; possibly TRBD1 for D (6 bases). Trimming cost V 6 bases and J 3 bases, with 20 bases left between them. The CDR3 covers 17 residues. Germline V lookup: CDR1 MDHEN, CDR2 SYDVKM. The full variable domain, with the rest looked up from reference TRBV28 and TRBJ1-4, is DVKVTQSSRYLVKRTGEKVFLECVQDMDHENMFWYRQDPGLGLRLIYFSYDVKMKEKGDIPEGYSVSREKKERFSLILESASTNQTSMYLCASRPPLPGHSNEKLFFGSGTQLSVL.